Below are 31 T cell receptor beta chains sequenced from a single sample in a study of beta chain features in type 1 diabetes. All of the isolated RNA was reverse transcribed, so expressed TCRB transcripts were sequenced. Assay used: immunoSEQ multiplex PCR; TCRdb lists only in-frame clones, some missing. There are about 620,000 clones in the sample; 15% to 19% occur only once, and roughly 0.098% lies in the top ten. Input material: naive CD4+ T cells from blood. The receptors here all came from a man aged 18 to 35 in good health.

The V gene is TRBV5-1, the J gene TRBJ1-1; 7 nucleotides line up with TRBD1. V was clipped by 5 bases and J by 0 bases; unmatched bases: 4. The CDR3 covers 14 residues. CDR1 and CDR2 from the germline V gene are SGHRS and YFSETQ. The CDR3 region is CASRLTGMNTEAFF. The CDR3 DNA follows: TGCGCCAGCAGGTTGACAGGGATGAACACTGAAGCTTTCTTT. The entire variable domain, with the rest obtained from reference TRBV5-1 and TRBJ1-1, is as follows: KAGVTQTPRYLIKTRGQQVTLSCSPISGHRSVSWYQQTPGQGLQFLFEYFSETQRNKGNFPGRFSGRQFSNSRSEMNVSTLELGDSALYLCASRLTGMNTEAFFGQGTRLTVV.

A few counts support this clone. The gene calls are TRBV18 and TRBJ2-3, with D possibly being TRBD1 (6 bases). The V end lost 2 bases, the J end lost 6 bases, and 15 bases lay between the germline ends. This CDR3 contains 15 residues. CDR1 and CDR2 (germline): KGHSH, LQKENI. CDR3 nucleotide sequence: TGTGCCAGCTCACCAAACGGCAGGGGCGTGGATACGCAGTATTTT. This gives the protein CASSPNGRGVDTQYF.

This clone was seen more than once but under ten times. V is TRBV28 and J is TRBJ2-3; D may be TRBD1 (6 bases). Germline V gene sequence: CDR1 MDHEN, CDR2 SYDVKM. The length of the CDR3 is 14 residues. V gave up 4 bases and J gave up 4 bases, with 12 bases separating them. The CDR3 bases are TGTGCCAGCAGTTCTCCAGGGGAATCAGATACGCAGTATTTT. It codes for CASSSPGESDTQYF.

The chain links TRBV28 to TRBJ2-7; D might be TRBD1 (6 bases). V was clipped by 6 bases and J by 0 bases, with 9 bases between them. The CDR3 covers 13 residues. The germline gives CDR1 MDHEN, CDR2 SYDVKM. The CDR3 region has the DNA TGTGCCAGCAGAGTGGGACACTCCTACGAGCAGTACTTC. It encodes CASRVGHSYEQYF.

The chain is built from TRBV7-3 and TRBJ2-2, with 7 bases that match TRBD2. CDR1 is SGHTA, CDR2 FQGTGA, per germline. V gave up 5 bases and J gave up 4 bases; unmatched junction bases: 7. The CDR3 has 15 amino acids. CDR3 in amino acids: CASSPGLVGTGELFF. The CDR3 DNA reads TGTGCCAGCAGCCCCGGACTAGTAGGCACCGGGGAGCTGTTTTTT.

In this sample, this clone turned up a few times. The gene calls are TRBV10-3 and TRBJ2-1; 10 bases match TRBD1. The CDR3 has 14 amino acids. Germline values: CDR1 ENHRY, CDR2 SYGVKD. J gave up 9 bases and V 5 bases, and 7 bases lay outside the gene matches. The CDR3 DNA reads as TGTGCCATCAGTCGAGCGGGACAGGGGTCTGAGCAGTTCTTC. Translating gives CAISRAGQGSEQFF.

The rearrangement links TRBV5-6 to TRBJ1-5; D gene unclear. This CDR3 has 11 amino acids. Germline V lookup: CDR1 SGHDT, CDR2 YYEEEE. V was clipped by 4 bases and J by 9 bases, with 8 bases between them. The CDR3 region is CASSAGGPQHF. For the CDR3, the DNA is TGTGCCAGCAGCGCCGGCGGGCCCCAGCATTTT.

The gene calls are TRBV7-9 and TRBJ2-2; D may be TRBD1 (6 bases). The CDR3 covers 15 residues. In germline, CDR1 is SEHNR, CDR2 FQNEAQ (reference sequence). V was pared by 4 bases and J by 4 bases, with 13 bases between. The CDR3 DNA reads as TGTGCCAGCAGCTACATCCCCAGGGGCACCGGGGAGCTGTTTTTT. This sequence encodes CASSYIPRGTGELFF.

CDR3 protein: CASSLNPPQGLGGNTIYF. As DNA, the CDR3 is TGTGCCAGCAGTTTAAACCCCCCTCAGGGTTTAGGTGGAAACACCATATATTTT. The genes are TRBV27 and TRBJ1-3; a weak D match, TRBD1 (5 bases). Trimming took off 2 bases at V and 3 bases at J, with 20 bases between the two ends. Germline loops: CDR1 MNHEY, CDR2 SMNVEV (reference sequence). This CDR3 is 18 amino acids long.

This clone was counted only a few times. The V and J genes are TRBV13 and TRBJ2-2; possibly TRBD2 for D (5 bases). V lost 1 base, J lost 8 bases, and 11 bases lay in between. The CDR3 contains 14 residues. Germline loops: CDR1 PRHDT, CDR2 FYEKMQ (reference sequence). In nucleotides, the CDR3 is TGTGCCAGCAGCTTAGTTGGGAGAAGAGGGGAGCTGTTTTTT. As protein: CASSLVGRRGELFF.

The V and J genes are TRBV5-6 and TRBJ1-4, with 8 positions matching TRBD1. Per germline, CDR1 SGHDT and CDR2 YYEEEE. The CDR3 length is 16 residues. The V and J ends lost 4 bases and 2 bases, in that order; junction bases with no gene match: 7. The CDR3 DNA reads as TGTGCCAGCAGCCTCCCTACAGGGGGTACTAATGAAAAACTGTTTTTT. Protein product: CASSLPTGGTNEKLFF.

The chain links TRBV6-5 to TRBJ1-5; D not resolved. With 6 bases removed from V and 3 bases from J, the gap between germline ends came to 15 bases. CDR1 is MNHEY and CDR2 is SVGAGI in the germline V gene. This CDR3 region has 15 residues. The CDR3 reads CASRRGPANNQPQHF. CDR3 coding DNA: TGTGCCAGCAGACGCGGGCCCGCTAACAATCAGCCCCAGCATTTT.

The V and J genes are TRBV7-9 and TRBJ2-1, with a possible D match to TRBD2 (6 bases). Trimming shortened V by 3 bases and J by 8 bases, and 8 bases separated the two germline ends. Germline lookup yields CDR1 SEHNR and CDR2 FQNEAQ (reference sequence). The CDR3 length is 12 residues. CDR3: CASSFGGDEQFF. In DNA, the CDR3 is TGTGCCAGCAGCTTCGGAGGGGATGAGCAGTTCTTC.

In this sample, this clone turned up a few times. For the CDR3, the DNA is TGTGCCAGCAGCTTGGGGACCCCCTATGAGCAGTTCTTC. Amino acid sequence: CASSLGTPYEQFF. The genes are TRBV7-3 and TRBJ2-1; D may match TRBD1 or TRBD2 (5 bases each). CDR1 and CDR2 (germline): SGHTA, FQGTGA. Trimming removed 3 bases at V and 8 bases at J, with 11 bases between. The CDR3 has 13 amino acids.

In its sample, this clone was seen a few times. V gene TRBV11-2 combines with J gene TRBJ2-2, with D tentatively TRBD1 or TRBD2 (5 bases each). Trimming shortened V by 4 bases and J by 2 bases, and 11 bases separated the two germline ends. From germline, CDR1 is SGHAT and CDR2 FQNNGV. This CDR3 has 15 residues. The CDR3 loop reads CASSSFGGNTGELFF. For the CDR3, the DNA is TGTGCCAGCAGCTCCTTTGGGGGAAACACCGGGGAGCTGTTTTTT.

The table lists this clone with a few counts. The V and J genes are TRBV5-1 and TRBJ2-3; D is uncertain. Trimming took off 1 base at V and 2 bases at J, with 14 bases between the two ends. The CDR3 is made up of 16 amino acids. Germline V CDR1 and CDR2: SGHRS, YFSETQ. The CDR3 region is CASSLSPIGPTDTQYF. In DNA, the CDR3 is TGCGCCAGCAGCTTGAGTCCCATCGGCCCCACAGATACGCAGTATTTT.

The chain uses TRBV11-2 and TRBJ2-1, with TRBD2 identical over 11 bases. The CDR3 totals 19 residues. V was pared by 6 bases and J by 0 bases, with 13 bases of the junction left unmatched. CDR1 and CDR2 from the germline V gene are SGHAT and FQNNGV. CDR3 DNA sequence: TGTGCCAGCAGAAGTAGCCCTAGCGGGGGGCGGAGCTCCTACAATGAGCAGTTCTTC. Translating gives CASRSSPSGGRSSYNEQFF.

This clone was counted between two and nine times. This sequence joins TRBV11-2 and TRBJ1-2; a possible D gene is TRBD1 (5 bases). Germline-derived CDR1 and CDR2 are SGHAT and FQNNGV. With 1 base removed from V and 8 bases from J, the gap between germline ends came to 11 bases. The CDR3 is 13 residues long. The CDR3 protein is CASSLGLQGGYTF. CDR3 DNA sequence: TGTGCCAGCAGCTTAGGCCTTCAGGGAGGCTACACCTTC.

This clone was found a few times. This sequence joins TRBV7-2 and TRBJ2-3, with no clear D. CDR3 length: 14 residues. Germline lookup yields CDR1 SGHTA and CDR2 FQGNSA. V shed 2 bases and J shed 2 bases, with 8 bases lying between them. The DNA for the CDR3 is TGTGCCAGCAGCTTAAGACCCAACACAGATACGCAGTATTTT. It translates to CASSLRPNTDTQYF. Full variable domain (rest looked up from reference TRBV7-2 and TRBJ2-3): GAGVSQSPSNKVTEKGKDVELRCDPISGHTALYWYRQSLGQGLEFLIYFQGNSAPDKSGLPSDRFSAERTGGSVSTLTIQRTQQEDSAVYLCASSLRPNTDTQYFGPGTRLTVL.

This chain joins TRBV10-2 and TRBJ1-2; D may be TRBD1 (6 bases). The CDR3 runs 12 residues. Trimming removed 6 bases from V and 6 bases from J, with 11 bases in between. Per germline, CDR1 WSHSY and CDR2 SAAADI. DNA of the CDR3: TGCGCCAGCAGACAGGGAGGAAATGGCTACACCTTC. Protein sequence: CASRQGGNGYTF.

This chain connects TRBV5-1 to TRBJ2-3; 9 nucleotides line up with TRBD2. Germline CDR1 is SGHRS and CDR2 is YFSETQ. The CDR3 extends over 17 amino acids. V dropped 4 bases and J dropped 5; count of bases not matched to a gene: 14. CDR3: CASSQRPLAGPEDTQYF. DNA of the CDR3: TGCGCCAGCAGCCAGCGACCACTAGCGGGTCCCGAAGATACGCAGTATTTT.

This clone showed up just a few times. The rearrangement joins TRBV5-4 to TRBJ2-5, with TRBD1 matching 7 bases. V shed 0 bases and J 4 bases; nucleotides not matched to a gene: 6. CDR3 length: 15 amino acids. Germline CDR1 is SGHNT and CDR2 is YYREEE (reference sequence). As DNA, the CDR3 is TGTGCCAGCAGCTTGGCGACAGGGAGTCGAGAGACCCAGTACTTC. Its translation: CASSLATGSRETQYF.

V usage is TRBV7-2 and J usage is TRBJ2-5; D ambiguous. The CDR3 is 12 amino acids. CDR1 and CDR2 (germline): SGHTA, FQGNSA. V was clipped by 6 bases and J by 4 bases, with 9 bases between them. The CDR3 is CASSRVGETQYF. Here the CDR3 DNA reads TGTGCCAGCAGTCGAGTTGGAGAGACCCAGTACTTC.

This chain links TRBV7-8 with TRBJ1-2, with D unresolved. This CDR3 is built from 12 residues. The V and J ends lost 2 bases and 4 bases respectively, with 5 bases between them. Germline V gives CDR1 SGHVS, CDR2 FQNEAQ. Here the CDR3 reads CASSLTPYGYTF. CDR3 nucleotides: TGTGCCAGCAGCTTAACCCCCTATGGCTACACCTTC. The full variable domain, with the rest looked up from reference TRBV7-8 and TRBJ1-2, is GAGVSQSPRYKVAKRGQDVALRCDPISGHVSLFWYQQALGQGPEFLTYFQNEAQLDKSGLPSDRFFAERPEGSVSTLKIQRTQQEDSAVYLCASSLTPYGYTFGSGTRLTVV.

CDR3 nucleotide sequence: TGTGCCAGCAGCAAAGGGGACACAGGGGACAGCACAGATACGCAGTATTTT. Protein product: CASSKGDTGDSTDTQYF. The chain joins TRBV21-1 to TRBJ2-3; whether TRBD1, the table's D call, matches the DNA was not checked. TRBV21-1 corresponds to a pseudogene. The CDR3 runs 17 residues.

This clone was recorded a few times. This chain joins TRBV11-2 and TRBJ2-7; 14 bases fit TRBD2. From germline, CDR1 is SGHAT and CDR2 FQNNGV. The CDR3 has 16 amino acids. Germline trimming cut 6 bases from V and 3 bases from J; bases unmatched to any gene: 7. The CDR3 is CASRTSGRASSYEQYF. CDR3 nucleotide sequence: TGTGCCAGCAGGACTAGCGGGAGGGCCAGTAGCTACGAGCAGTACTTC.

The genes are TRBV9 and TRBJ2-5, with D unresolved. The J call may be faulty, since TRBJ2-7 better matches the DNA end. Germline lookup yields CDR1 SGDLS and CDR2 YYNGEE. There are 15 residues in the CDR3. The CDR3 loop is CASSVSQVSGFEQYF. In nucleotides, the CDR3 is TGTGCCAGCAGCGTCAGTCAGGTATCAGGCTTCGAGCAGTACTTC.

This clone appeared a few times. CDR3 coding DNA: TGCGCCAGCAGCCAAGATGGTCGGGGCGATCAGCCCCAGCATTTT. This translates into CASSQDGRGDQPQHF. The rearrangement uses TRBV4-1 and TRBJ1-5; possibly TRBD1 for D (5 bases). Germline V gene data show CDR1 as MGHRA and CDR2 as YSYEKL. Deletions cut 0 bases from V and 5 bases from J, with 11 bases between. The CDR3 runs to 15 residues.

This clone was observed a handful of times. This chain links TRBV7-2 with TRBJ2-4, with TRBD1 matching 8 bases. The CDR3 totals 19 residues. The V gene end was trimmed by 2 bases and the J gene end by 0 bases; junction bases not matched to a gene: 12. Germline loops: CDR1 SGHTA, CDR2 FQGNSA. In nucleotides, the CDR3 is TGTGCCAGCAGCTTATACTCGACAGGGGCGAAACTAGCCAAAAACATTCAGTACTTC. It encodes CASSLYSTGAKLAKNIQYF. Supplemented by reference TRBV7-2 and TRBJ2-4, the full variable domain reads GAGVSQSPSNKVTEKGKDVELRCDPISGHTALYWYRQSLGQGLEFLIYFQGNSAPDKSGLPSDRFSAERTGGSVSTLTIQRTQQEDSAVYLCASSLYSTGAKLAKNIQYFGAGTRLSVL.

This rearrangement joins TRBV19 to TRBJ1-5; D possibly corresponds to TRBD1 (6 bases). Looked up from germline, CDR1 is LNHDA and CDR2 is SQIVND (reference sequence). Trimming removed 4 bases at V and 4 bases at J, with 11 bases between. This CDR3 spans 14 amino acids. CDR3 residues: CASSTPRGNQPQHF. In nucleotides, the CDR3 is TGTGCCAGTAGTACTCCGAGGGGGAATCAGCCCCAGCATTTT.

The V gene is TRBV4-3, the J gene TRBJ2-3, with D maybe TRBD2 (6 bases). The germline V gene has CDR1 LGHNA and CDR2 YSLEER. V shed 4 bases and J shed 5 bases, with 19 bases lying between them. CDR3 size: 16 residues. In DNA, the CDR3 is TGCGCCAGCAGCCTGTGGGGACTGGTGCATGAAGATACGCAGTATTTT. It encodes CASSLWGLVHEDTQYF.